This T cell receptor beta chain was captured in a study of T cells after yellow fever vaccination. Study information: Low-cell-number fractions underwent preparation using SMART-Seq v4 Ultra Low Input. Study outcomes and limitations: Secondary responses were weaker yet peaked faster, day 5 versus 15. Most clones from primary vaccination were detected again post-booster (approximately 97% CD4, 88% CD8).

Concerning this clonotype: Its target is unknown.

TCRdb processed the 5' RACE reads anew with MiXCR; each CDR3 protein has one entry. The sample gives 68,000 or so distinct CDR3 sequences, less than 8.5% of which show up once; around 37% is in the top ten. The CDR3 runs to 14 residues. Germline values: CDR1 SEHNR, CDR2 FQNEAQ (reference sequence). Trimming removed 5 bases at V and 2 bases at J, with 13 bases between. The sample was CD8+ T cells sorted from PBMCs, taken about 41 days after the first yellow fever vaccination. The genes are TRBV7-9 and TRBJ2-7; TRBD1 is a possible D gene (6 bases). This sequence originates from a man aged 18 to 29 who received the YFV17D yellow fever vaccine. CDR3 DNA: TGTGCCAGCAGCCAAACAGGACAGACCTACGAGCAGTACTTC. It specifies CASSQTGQTYEQYF.